This T cell receptor beta chain derives from a study of shared clonotypes between healthy human individuals. All donors were healthy HIV-negative adults lacking recent acute infections or vaccinations. Subsets obtained from CD4+ cells comprised CD45RA+ naive and CD45RA-negative memory cells. Germline lookup yields CDR1 SGHNT and CDR2 YYREEE (reference sequence). V dropped 0 bases and J dropped 0 bases, with 11 bases sitting between them. This CDR3 has 16 residues. Clones were read by immunoSEQ multiplex PCR, and TCRdb kept only the in-frame ones, dropping some. This table holds millions of clones, over 85% found once.

The chain carries TRBV5-4 and TRBJ2-3; D is ambiguous. The TCR originated in a man aged 18 to 30 in good health. Source material: naive CD4+ T cells sorted from blood. Described subset: CD45RA+ positively selected. The CDR3 loop reads CASSLAGSHSTDTQYF. The CDR3 nucleotides are TGTGCCAGCAGCTTGGCCGGATCTCATAGCACAGATACGCAGTATTTT.